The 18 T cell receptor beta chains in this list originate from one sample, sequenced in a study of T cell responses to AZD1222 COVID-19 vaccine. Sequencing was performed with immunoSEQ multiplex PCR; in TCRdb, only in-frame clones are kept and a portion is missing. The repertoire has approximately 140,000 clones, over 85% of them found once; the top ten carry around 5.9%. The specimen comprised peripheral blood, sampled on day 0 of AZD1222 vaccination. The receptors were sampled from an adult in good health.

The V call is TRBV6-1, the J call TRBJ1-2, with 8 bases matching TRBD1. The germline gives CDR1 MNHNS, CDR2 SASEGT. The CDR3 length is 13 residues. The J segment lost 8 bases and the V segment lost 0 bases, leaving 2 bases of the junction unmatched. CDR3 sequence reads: CASSEATGAGYTF. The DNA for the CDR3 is TGTGCCAGCAGTGAAGCGACAGGGGCCGGCTACACCTTC.

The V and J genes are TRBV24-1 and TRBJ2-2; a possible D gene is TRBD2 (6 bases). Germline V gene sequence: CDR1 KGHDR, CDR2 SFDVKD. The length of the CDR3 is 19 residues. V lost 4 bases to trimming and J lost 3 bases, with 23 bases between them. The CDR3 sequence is CATSETLGLGNHYTGELFF. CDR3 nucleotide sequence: TGTGCCACCAGTGAAACTTTGGGACTCGGGAACCATTACACCGGGGAGCTGTTTTTT.

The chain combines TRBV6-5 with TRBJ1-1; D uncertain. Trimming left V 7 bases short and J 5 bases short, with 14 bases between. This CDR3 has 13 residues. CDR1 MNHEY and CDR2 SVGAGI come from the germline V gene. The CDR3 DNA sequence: TGTGCCAGCACCCCGTATACCCTGACTGAAGCTTTCTTT. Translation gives CASTPYTLTEAFF.

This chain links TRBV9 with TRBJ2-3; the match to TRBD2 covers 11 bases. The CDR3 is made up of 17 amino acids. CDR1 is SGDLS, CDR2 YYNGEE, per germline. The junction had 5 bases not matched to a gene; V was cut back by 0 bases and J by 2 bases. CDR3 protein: CASSVGLAGLFTDTQYF. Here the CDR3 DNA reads TGTGCCAGCAGCGTAGGACTAGCGGGACTCTTCACAGATACGCAGTATTTT.

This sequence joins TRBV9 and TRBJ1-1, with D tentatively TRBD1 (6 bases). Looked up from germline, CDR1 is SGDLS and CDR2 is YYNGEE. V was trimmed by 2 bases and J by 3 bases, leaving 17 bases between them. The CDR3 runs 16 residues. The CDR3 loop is CASSVSIQGGDTEAFF. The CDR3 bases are TGTGCCAGCAGCGTTAGCATACAGGGTGGTGACACTGAAGCTTTCTTT. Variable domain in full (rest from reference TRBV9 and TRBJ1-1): DSGVTQTPKHLITATGQRVTLRCSPRSGDLSVYWYQQSLDQGLQFLIQYYNGEERAKGNILERFSAQQFPDLHSELNLSSLELGDSALYFCASSVSIQGGDTEAFFGQGTRLTVV.

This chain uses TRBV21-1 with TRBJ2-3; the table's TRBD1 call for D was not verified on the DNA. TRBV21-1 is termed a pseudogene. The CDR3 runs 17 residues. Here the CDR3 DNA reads TGTGCCAGCAGCACCCCCCCCCTCAGGGGCCATGGAGATACGCAGTATTTT. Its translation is CASSTPPLRGHGDTQYF.

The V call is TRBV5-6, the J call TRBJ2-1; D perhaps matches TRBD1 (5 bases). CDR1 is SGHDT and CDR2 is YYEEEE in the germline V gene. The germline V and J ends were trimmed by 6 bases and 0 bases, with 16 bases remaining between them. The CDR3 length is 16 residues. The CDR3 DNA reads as TGTGCCAGCACCTCAGACAGAGCGAGCTCCTACAATGAGCAGTTCTTC. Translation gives CASTSDRASSYNEQFF.

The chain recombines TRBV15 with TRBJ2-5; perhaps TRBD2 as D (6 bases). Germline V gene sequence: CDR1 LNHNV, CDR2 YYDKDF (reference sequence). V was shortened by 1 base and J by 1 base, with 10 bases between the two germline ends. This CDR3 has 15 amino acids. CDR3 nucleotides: TGTGCCACCAGCAGAGCGGGGAGGATCCAAGAGACCCAGTACTTC. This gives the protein CATSRAGRIQETQYF.

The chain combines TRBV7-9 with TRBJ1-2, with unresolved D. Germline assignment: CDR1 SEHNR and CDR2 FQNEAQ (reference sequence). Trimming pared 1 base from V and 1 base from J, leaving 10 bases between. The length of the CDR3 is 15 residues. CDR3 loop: CASSLDSGINYGYTF. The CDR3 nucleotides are TGTGCCAGCAGCTTAGATTCGGGGATTAACTATGGCTACACCTTC.

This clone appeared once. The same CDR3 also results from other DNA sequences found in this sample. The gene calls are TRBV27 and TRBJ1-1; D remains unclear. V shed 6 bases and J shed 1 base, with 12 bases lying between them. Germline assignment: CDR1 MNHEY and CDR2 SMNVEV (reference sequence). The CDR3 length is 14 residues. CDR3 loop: CASSRDQTNTEAFF. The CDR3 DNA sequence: TGTGCCAGCAGCCGTGACCAGACGAACACTGAAGCTTTCTTT.

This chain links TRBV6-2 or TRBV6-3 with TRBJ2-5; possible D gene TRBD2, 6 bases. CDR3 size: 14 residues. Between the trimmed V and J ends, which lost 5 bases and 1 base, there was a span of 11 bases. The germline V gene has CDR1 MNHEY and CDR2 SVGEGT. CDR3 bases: TGTGCCAGCAGTCCGAGCGGGCCCCAAGAGACCCAGTACTTC. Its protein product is CASSPSGPQETQYF.

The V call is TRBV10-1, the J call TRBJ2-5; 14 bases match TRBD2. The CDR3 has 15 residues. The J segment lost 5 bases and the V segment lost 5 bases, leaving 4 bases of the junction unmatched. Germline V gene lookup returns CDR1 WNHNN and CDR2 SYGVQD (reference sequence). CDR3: CASSPTSGGAETQYF. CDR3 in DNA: TGCGCCAGCAGTCCGACTAGCGGGGGGGCGGAGACCCAGTACTTC.

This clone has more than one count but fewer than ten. In DNA form, the CDR3 reads TGTGCCAGCCATAACCCGGACAGGGACGCTGAAGCTTTCTTT. This encodes CASHNPDRDAEAFF. The V and J genes are TRBV7-9 and TRBJ1-1, with 8 nucleotides matching TRBD1. This CDR3 is built from 14 residues. The V and J ends lost 8 bases and 6 bases, in that order; junction bases with no gene match: 11. Germline CDR1 and CDR2: SEHNR and FQNEAQ (reference sequence).

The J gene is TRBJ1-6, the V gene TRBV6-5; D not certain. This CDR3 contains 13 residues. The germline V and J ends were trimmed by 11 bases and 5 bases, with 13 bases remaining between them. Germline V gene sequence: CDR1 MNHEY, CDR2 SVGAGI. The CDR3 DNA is TGTGCCGGGTGGACGGGAAATAATTCACCCCTCCACTTT. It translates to CAGWTGNNSPLHF.

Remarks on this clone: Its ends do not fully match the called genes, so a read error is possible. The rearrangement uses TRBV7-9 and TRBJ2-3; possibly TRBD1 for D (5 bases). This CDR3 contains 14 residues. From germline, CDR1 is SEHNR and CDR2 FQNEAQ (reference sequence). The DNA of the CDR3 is TGTGCCAGCAGCTTAGCTATTAGGGAAGACAGCCGACATTTT. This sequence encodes CASSLAIREDSRHF.

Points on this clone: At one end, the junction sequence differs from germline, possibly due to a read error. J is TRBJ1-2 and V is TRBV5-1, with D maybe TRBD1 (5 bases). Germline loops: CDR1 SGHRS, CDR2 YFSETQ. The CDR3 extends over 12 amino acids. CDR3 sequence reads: CASGLDMRGYTF. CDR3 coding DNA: TGCGCCAGCGGCTTGGACATGCGAGGCTACACCTTC.

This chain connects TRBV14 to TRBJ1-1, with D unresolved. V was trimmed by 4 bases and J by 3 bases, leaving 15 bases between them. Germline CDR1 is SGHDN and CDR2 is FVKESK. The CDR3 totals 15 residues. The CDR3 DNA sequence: TGTGCCAGCAGCCTCCAGCCCTGGACGGACACTGAAGCTTTCTTT. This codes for CASSLQPWTDTEAFF.

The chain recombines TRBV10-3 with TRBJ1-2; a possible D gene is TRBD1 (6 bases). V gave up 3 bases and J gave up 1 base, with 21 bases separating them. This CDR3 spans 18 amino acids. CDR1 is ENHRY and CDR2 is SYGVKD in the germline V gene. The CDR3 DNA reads TGTGCCATCAGTGAAGAGGGTTCAAAGGGCAGGGGTAACTATGGCTACACCTTC. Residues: CAISEEGSKGRGNYGYTF.